The source of this TCR beta chain is a study of T cell responses to AZD1222 COVID-19 vaccine (dated by TCRdb to the early 2020s). Regarding the complete study: Because spike-specific TCR depth and breadth did not differ between the two schedules, AZD1222 recipients who got a second dose at roughly 4 weeks were pooled with those who got a second dose at roughly 12 weeks. TCR sequencing covered over 230 trial participants: roughly 200 given two doses of AZD1222 and about 26 given two doses of MenACWY control vaccine. Trial participants were enrolled by age into 18-55, 56-69 and 70-plus year subgroups, with roughly 150, 30 and 60 TCR-sequenced participants respectively. The study at large found these results: A significant rise in spike-specific TCR breadth and depth was observed after two AZD1222 doses relative to day 0 and relative to MenACWY recipients. Epitopes outside the regions mutated in the B.1.351 and B.1.1.7 variants were reportedly recognized by nearly half of the unique spike-specific TCRs. The vaccine-associated CD4 TCRs covered the entire spike protein, and the dominant responses fell in regions 160-218 and 743-854. Participants were mostly white British, with more females than males. The authors suggested clonal diversity may have been underestimated. In the small 56-69-year group, the increase in depth fell short of significance, most likely because of low power. Because no samples from the day 14 peak response were available, repertoires could be characterized only after the peak T cell response. Conclusions about previously exposed vaccinees are limited because only five or six AZD1222 recipients were SARS-CoV-2 seropositive at baseline.

CDR1 and CDR2 are drawn from the germline V gene: SQVTM, ANQGSEA. At the junction V is shortened by 7 bases and J by 8 bases; bases outside the gene matches: 11. The CDR3 starts with the cysteine, ends with the phenylalanine, and has 13 residues. Here the CDR3 DNA is all that survives: 39 bases in frame from base 1. According to the study, the label for this sample's time point signals: baseline before first vaccination. Vaccinee samples were obtained from the UK trials COV001 and COV002, which included a single-blind randomized controlled phase 2/3 trial of AZD1222 (ChAdOx1 nCoV-19) in healthy adults. For TCRbeta chain sequencing, PBMC samples from trial participants were taken at day 0 and at day 28 after the second dose. For this clone: What antigen it recognizes has not been identified. There are no base qualities to consult, and no much larger clone falls within one base.

The CDR3 regions of human TCRbeta chains were subjected to immunosequencing. The paper's data handling went like this. Repertoire TCRs were checked for matches against a reference library of SARS-CoV-2-specific TCRs that had been generated using the MIRA antigen-specificity platform. Breadth was defined as the fraction of unique TCRs that were SARS-CoV-2-associated. Depth was defined as the fraction of total T cells that were SARS-CoV-2-associated. Using the MIRA data, each spike-specific TCR was assigned both to the spike region to which the TCR was reactive and to a CD4 or CD8 class. Log10-transformed breadth and depth values were compared by one-way ANOVA with Sidak's multiple comparisons tests. TCRdb stores this immuneACCESS table with in-frame sequences only. Part of the clones is absent; in the studies checked, under half of the shortfall reflects unresolved V genes, and no reason is known for the rest. V, J and clone size reflect that table, while D and trimming were determined from the DNA. The sample contains 100,000 to 150,000 clones, approximately 88% of them found a single time. The top ten hold roughly 8% of the sample.

The sequence derives from an adult in good health. The sample here was peripheral blood, taken on day 0 of AZD1222 vaccination. The rearranged segments are TRBV29-1 and TRBJ1-2; 9 middle bases align to TRBD1. The CDR3 reads CSATHGQGRGYTF. The nucleotide sequence reads TGCAGCGCTACCCATGGACAGGGGCGAGGCTACACCTTC.